What follows are 32 T cell receptor beta chains derived from one specimen sequenced in a study of radiotherapy plus CTLA-4 blockade in lung cancer. This table comes from immunoSEQ multiplex PCR, and its TCRdb copy is limited to in-frame clones, with some not included. The sample contains about 95,000 clones, more than 75% of which appear only once. The sample consisted of peripheral blood, taken from a patient treated with radiotherapy plus ipilimumab. The source is a human donor with non-small cell lung cancer who had a partial response to radiotherapy plus ipilimumab.

The rearrangement uses TRBV5-4 and TRBJ2-1; tentative D call: TRBD1 (5 bases). Trimming removed 4 bases from V and 10 bases from J, with 15 bases in between. CDR1 is SGHNT, CDR2 YYREEE, per germline (reference sequence). The CDR3 has 13 amino acids. For the CDR3, the DNA is TGTGCCAGCAGCGTAGACAGAAATAGAGAGCAGTTCTTC. This encodes CASSVDRNREQFF.

The chain has TRBV5-1 and TRBJ2-2, with 12 bases fitting TRBD2. Germline V gene lookup returns CDR1 SGHRS and CDR2 YFSETQ. V was pared by 3 bases and J by 3 bases, with 3 bases of the junction left unmatched. The CDR3 is 16 residues long. The CDR3 is CASSYLAGGDTGELFF. CDR3 DNA sequence: TGCGCCAGCAGCTACCTAGCGGGAGGGGACACCGGGGAGCTGTTTTTT.

The rearrangement links TRBV18 to TRBJ2-1, with 8 bases fitting TRBD2. The CDR3 loop spans 19 amino acids. The junction had 19 bases not matched to a gene; V was cut back by 5 bases and J by 4 bases. CDR1 is KGHSH, CDR2 LQKENI, per germline. CDR3 bases: TGTGCCAGCTCATTAAGTCAACAGACCGGGACTAGGACTTACAATGAGCAGTTCTTC. This gives the protein CASSLSQQTGTRTYNEQFF.

J is TRBJ2-1 and V is TRBV5-1, with D possibly being TRBD2 (6 bases). This CDR3 has 17 amino acids. Germline-derived CDR1 and CDR2 are SGHRS and YFSETQ. V was trimmed by 1 base and J by 8 bases, leaving 22 bases between them. The CDR3 DNA is TGCGCCAGCAGCTTGTCGGGGCAACTAGCCAACCACCATGAGCAGTTCTTC. It codes for CASSLSGQLANHHEQFF.

The chain couples TRBV14 to TRBJ1-3, with a possible D match to TRBD1 (5 bases). The CDR3 runs 14 residues. Germline CDR1 SGHDN, CDR2 FVKESK. Between the trimmed V and J ends, which lost 1 base and 1 base, there was a span of 5 bases. CDR3 protein: CASSQAGSGNTIYF. CDR3 DNA sequence: TGTGCCAGCAGCCAAGCAGGGTCTGGAAACACCATATATTTT. Drawing the rest from reference TRBV14 and TRBJ1-3, the complete variable domain is EAGVTQFPSHSVIEKGQTVTLRCDPISGHDNLYWYRRVMGKEIKFLLHFVKESKQDESGMPNNRFLAERTGGTYSTLKVQPAELEDSGVYFCASSQAGSGNTIYFGEGSWLTVV.

The chain combines TRBV7-9 with TRBJ2-5; 7 bases align to TRBD1. The CDR3 is made up of 15 amino acids. Per the germline V gene, CDR1 is SEHNR and CDR2 is FQNEAQ (reference sequence). With 6 bases clipped from V and 5 bases from J, the junction kept 12 bases outside the gene matches. The DNA of the CDR3 is TGTGCCAGCAGGACAGGGTCGTACGGGGCGGAGACCCAGTACTTC. Protein product: CASRTGSYGAETQYF.

The gene calls are TRBV23-1 and TRBJ1-5, with 8 bases matching TRBD1. TRBV23-1 is annotated as an ORF whose role is uncertain. Trimming cost V 4 bases and J 2 bases; bases outside gene matches: 13. This CDR3 has 18 amino acids. The CDR3, as DNA: TGCGCCAGCAGTCGGGCACCTGGACAGGGCAGGGGCAATCAGCCCCAGCATTTT. Protein sequence: CASSRAPGQGRGNQPQHF.

This rearrangement joins TRBV18 to TRBJ2-1; D uncertain. Germline CDR1 reads KGHSH; CDR2 reads LQKENI. Deletions cut 0 bases from V and 5 bases from J, with 8 bases between. The CDR3 covers 14 residues. The CDR3 DNA sequence: TGTGCCAGCTCACCACCGAGTAGAAACAATGAGCAGTTCTTC. It is translated as CASSPPSRNNEQFF. The whole variable domain, filled in from reference TRBV18 and TRBJ2-1, reads NAGVMQNPRHLVRRRGQEARLRCSPMKGHSHVYWYRQLPEEGLKFMVYLQKENIIDESGMPKERFSAEFPKEGPSILRIQQVVRGDSAAYFCASSPPSRNNEQFFGPGTRLTVL.

The chain is built from TRBV5-1 and TRBJ2-3; the match to TRBD2 covers 7 bases. V shed 2 bases and J 0 bases; nucleotides not matched to a gene: 0. This CDR3 has 14 amino acids. Germline CDR1 and CDR2: SGHRS and YFSETQ. The CDR3 bases are TGCGCCAGCAGCTTTAGCGGGAGCACAGATACGCAGTATTTT. This encodes CASSFSGSTDTQYF.

Remarks on this clone: Other DNA sequences within the sample encode an identical CDR3. The gene calls are TRBV5-1 and TRBJ1-5; D is perhaps TRBD1 (5 bases). Trimming cost V 0 bases and J 6 bases, with 13 bases left between them. This CDR3 region has 15 residues. Germline CDR1 SGHRS, CDR2 YFSETQ. The CDR3 coding sequence is TGCGCCAGCAGCTTGGGGAGTGGGGCTGGTCAGCCCCAGCATTTT. Translating it yields CASSLGSGAGQPQHF. The entire variable domain, with the rest obtained from reference TRBV5-1 and TRBJ1-5, is as follows: KAGVTQTPRYLIKTRGQQVTLSCSPISGHRSVSWYQQTPGQGLQFLFEYFSETQRNKGNFPGRFSGRQFSNSRSEMNVSTLELGDSALYLCASSLGSGAGQPQHFGDGTRLSIL.

V is TRBV6-5 and J is TRBJ1-1, with 8 bases fitting TRBD1. In germline, CDR1 is MNHEY, CDR2 SVGAGI. V was pared by 4 bases and J by 1 base, with 8 bases of the junction left unmatched. This CDR3 contains 16 residues. CDR3 region: CASSSTGQGANTEAFF. DNA of the CDR3: TGTGCCAGCAGTTCCACCGGACAGGGTGCGAACACTGAAGCTTTCTTT.

The chain is built from TRBV5-4 and TRBJ2-7, with 8 bases identical to TRBD2. From germline, CDR1 is SGHNT and CDR2 YYREEE (reference sequence). The CDR3 has 14 residues. Trimming at V came to 3 bases and at J to 3 bases, leaving 5 bases not matched to a gene. The CDR3 sequence: CASSSASGFYEQYF. In nucleotides, the CDR3 is TGTGCCAGCAGCTCGGCTAGCGGGTTCTACGAGCAGTACTTC.

V usage is TRBV7-9 and J usage is TRBJ1-2; D is ambiguous. Germline V gene sequence: CDR1 SEHNR, CDR2 FQNEAQ (reference sequence). This CDR3 is built from 13 residues. Trimming pared 5 bases from V and 1 base from J, leaving 8 bases between. The CDR3 nucleotides are TGTGCCAGCAGCCTGGGAGTTAACTATGGCTACACCTTC. Translating gives CASSLGVNYGYTF.

In this sample, this clone turned up once. The V and J genes are TRBV28 and TRBJ1-2, with TRBD1 matching over 12 bases. From germline, CDR1 is MDHEN and CDR2 SYDVKM. CDR3 length: 17 amino acids. Unmatched junction bases numbered 13, after V lost 4 bases and J lost 7 bases. Here the CDR3 reads CASSSLSGTGGAGGYTF. Written as DNA, the CDR3 is TGTGCCAGCAGTTCCTTATCCGGGACAGGGGGCGCAGGTGGCTACACCTTC.

The V call is TRBV5-1, the J call TRBJ2-5; TRBD2 agrees at 14 bases. Germline trimming cut 3 bases from V and 4 bases from J; bases unmatched to any gene: 5. The CDR3 has 16 residues. The germline V gene has CDR1 SGHRS and CDR2 YFSETQ. CDR3 coding DNA: TGCGCCAGCAGCTGGGGACTAGCGGGAGCTCGAGAGACCCAGTACTTC. Its translation: CASSWGLAGARETQYF.

J is TRBJ1-5 and V is TRBV5-8, with TRBD1 as a possible D gene (6 bases). V was clipped by 5 bases and J by 1 base, with 13 bases between them. The CDR3 contains 15 residues. Germline-derived CDR1 and CDR2 are SGHTS and YDEGEE. Written as DNA, the CDR3 is TGTGCCAGCAGACACGGGACACACAGCAATCAGCCCCAGCATTTT. This encodes CASRHGTHSNQPQHF.

This clone was observed once. The V call is TRBV9, the J call TRBJ2-1; tentative D call: TRBD1 (5 bases). This CDR3 is 14 amino acids long. Germline assignment: CDR1 SGDLS and CDR2 YYNGEE. The V and J ends lost 0 bases and 4 bases respectively, with 8 bases between them. This CDR3 reads CASSVAGAYNEQFF. The CDR3 DNA reads as TGTGCCAGCAGCGTAGCTGGGGCATACAATGAGCAGTTCTTC.

In the case of this clone: Germline is not matched at one junction end, which may reflect a read error. The chain carries TRBV9 and TRBJ2-3; 11 bases are shared with TRBD1. Germline loops: CDR1 SGDLS, CDR2 YYNGEE. The CDR3 has 15 residues. This chain's CDR3 is CASSSRDRGTGTQYF. Written as DNA, the CDR3 is TGTGCCAGCAGCTCCCGGGACAGGGGGACAGGTACGCAGTATTTT.

V gene TRBV11-1 combines with J gene TRBJ2-3; 11 bases align to TRBD2. After removal of 4 bases from V and 0 bases from J, the junction contained 3 bases not matched to a gene. CDR1 is SGHAT and CDR2 is FQDESV in the germline V gene (reference sequence). The CDR3 runs 16 residues. The CDR3 region has the DNA TGTGCCAGCAGCTACCTAGCGGGAGGTAGCACAGATACGCAGTATTTT. It codes for CASSYLAGGSTDTQYF.

The chain joins TRBV21-1 to TRBJ2-5; the DNA was not used to check the table's D call, TRBD2. TRBV21-1 represents a pseudogene. The CDR3 is made up of 14 amino acids. The CDR3 region is CASRGGAGQETQYF. CDR3 sequence (DNA): TGTGCCAGCAGGGGGGGGGCCGGGCAAGAGACCCAGTACTTC.

This clone was picked up a small number of times. The chain joins TRBV19 to TRBJ2-1; 8 positions agree with TRBD2. This CDR3 spans 15 amino acids. Germline assignment: CDR1 LNHDA and CDR2 SQIVND (reference sequence). The J segment lost 12 bases and the V segment lost 4 bases, leaving 14 bases of the junction unmatched. This chain's CDR3 is CASSRGLGALVAQFF. The DNA of the CDR3 is TGTGCCAGTAGTAGGGGACTAGGGGCTCTTGTGGCGCAGTTCTTC.

The chain has TRBV5-4 and TRBJ2-7; TRBD2 matches 10 bases. After removal of 3 bases from V and 6 bases from J, the junction contained 9 bases not matched to a gene. The CDR3 runs to 15 residues. In germline, CDR1 is SGHNT, CDR2 YYREEE (reference sequence). The CDR3 DNA is TGTGCCAGCAGCTCCGGACTAGCGGCCCGGGGCGAGCAGTACTTC. This translates into CASSSGLAARGEQYF.

The rearrangement joins TRBV5-1 to TRBJ2-4, with 13 positions matching TRBD2. Germline V gene data show CDR1 as SGHRS and CDR2 as YFSETQ. V was pared by 3 bases and J by 7 bases, with 7 bases of the junction left unmatched. The CDR3 runs to 16 residues. The CDR3 DNA sequence: TGCGCCAGCAGCTGGGGCCGGACTAGCGGGAGTAACATTCAGTACTTC. Protein sequence: CASSWGRTSGSNIQYF.

V gene TRBV9 combines with J gene TRBJ1-3; D is undetermined. Germline V lookup: CDR1 SGDLS, CDR2 YYNGEE. V was shortened by 4 bases and J by 2 bases, with 7 bases between the two germline ends. The CDR3 loop spans 13 amino acids. DNA of the CDR3: TGTGCCAGCAGCCCCGGTCCTGGAAACACCATATATTTT. Translating gives CASSPGPGNTIYF.

The V call is TRBV28, the J call TRBJ2-7, with no clear D. V lost 6 bases, J lost 6 bases, and 18 bases lay in between. CDR1 is MDHEN, CDR2 SYDVKM, per germline. The CDR3 has 14 amino acids. CDR3 sequence reads: CASRTQVLKSEQYF. The DNA for the CDR3 is TGTGCCAGCAGAACTCAGGTGCTAAAGAGCGAGCAGTACTTC.

The V and J genes are TRBV18 and TRBJ1-5; 11 bases line up with TRBD1. CDR1 is KGHSH and CDR2 is LQKENI in the germline V gene. The J segment lost 5 bases and the V segment lost 3 bases, leaving 3 bases of the junction unmatched. The CDR3 contains 15 residues. In nucleotides, the CDR3 is TGTGCCAGCTCACCCGGGACAGGGGGGCATCAGCCCCAGCATTTT. As protein: CASSPGTGGHQPQHF. Supplemented by reference TRBV18 and TRBJ1-5, the full variable domain reads NAGVMQNPRHLVRRRGQEARLRCSPMKGHSHVYWYRQLPEEGLKFMVYLQKENIIDESGMPKERFSAEFPKEGPSILRIQQVVRGDSAAYFCASSPGTGGHQPQHFGDGTRLSIL.

Only one count was recorded for this clone. The V and J genes are TRBV6-1 and TRBJ2-3, with D perhaps TRBD2 (6 bases). V was cut by 7 bases and J by 4 bases, with 18 bases left in between. The CDR3 runs to 15 residues. Looked up from germline, CDR1 is MNHNS and CDR2 is SASEGT. The CDR3 is CASTTDGSSADTQYF. As DNA, the CDR3 is TGTGCCAGCACTACAGACGGGAGTTCGGCAGATACGCAGTATTTT.

This sequence joins TRBV25-1 and TRBJ2-7; TRBD1 matches at 7 bases. Looked up from germline, CDR1 is MGHDK and CDR2 is SYGVNS. The length of the CDR3 is 14 residues. Trimming took 4 bases from V and 2 from J; bases not matched to a gene: 5. CDR3 region: CASSGRTGAYEQYF. The CDR3 nucleotides are TGTGCCAGCAGTGGCCGAACAGGGGCCTACGAGCAGTACTTC.

The V gene is TRBV5-8, the J gene TRBJ1-5; 10 bases map to TRBD1. Trimming took 3 bases from V and 1 from J; bases not matched to a gene: 4. The CDR3 has 16 amino acids. CDR1 and CDR2 from the germline V gene are SGHTS and YDEGEE. The CDR3 here is CASSSRTGGSNQPQHF. In nucleotides, the CDR3 is TGTGCCAGCAGCTCACGGACAGGGGGAAGCAATCAGCCCCAGCATTTT.

This clone was seen a single time. This chain connects TRBV28 to TRBJ1-1; D not resolved. V was trimmed by 6 bases and J by 7 bases, leaving 18 bases between them. The CDR3 is 14 residues long. Per the germline V gene, CDR1 is MDHEN and CDR2 is SYDVKM. The CDR3 DNA follows: TGTGCCAGCAGCCTAACGGGGTCACCCCTTGAAGCTTTCTTT. Translated, it gives CASSLTGSPLEAFF.

The genes are TRBV30 and TRBJ2-7; TRBD1 might be the D (5 bases). The CDR3 runs to 13 residues. Trimming removed 2 bases from V and 3 bases from J, with 11 bases in between. Germline lookup yields CDR1 GTSNPN and CDR2 SVGIG (reference sequence). CDR3 DNA sequence: TGTGCCTGGAGTAGGGGATCCCTCTACGAGCAGTACTTC. It encodes CAWSRGSLYEQYF.

The chain employs TRBV6-1 and TRBJ1-2, with 9 bases lining up with TRBD1. V was pared by 7 bases and J by 3 bases, with 6 bases of the junction left unmatched. Per germline, CDR1 MNHNS and CDR2 SASEGT. The CDR3 is made up of 14 amino acids. The CDR3 DNA reads TGTGCCAGCACCCCGGGACAGGGCGACTATGGCTACACCTTC. This encodes CASTPGQGDYGYTF.